The rows below give T cell receptor beta chains drawn from one sample of a study of cytomegalovirus exposure and HLA in healthy donors. The table came from immunoSEQ multiplex PCR; TCRdb's copy has only in-frame clones and leaves some out. Of 150,000 to 180,000 clones listed, roughly 80% are singletons. Sample: PBMCs. These receptors all stem from a woman aged 40 to 49 in good health and CMV-seronegative. Both conserved end residues are part of each CDR3. Fields, in order: D gene, V gene, J gene, clone size, CDR3 DNA, CDR3 protein. The D gene is left open where the match is weak. For some rows the clone size is stated as once, few or many, or as a class when expanded; others skip it.

D gene: .
V gene: TRBV10-3
J gene: TRBJ2-7
clone size: .
CDR3 DNA: TGTGCCATCAGGGTAGGGGCAGGCGAGCAGTACTTC
CDR3 protein: CAIRVGAGEQYF

D gene: TRBD1
V gene: TRBV2
J gene: TRBJ2-1
clone size: .
CDR3 DNA: TGTGCCAGCAGTGGGTGGACAGGGTACAATGAGCAGTTCTTC
CDR3 protein: CASSGWTGYNEQFF

D gene: .
V gene: TRBV7-8
J gene: TRBJ2-1
clone size: .
CDR3 DNA: TGTGCCAGCAGCTTAGTTCGGGCAGGGACATACAATGAGCAGTTCTTC
CDR3 protein: CASSLVRAGTYNEQFF

D gene: TRBD1
V gene: TRBV30
J gene: TRBJ2-7
clone size: .
CDR3 DNA: TGTGCCTGGAGTGCCTGGGACAGCCGCTCCTACGAGCAGTACTTC
CDR3 protein: CAWSAWDSRSYEQYF

D gene: TRBD1
V gene: TRBV29-1
J gene: TRBJ2-1
clone size: .
CDR3 DNA: TGCAGCGCCTCGGGACAGGGCTACAATGAGCAGTTCTTC
CDR3 protein: CSASGQGYNEQFF

D gene: TRBD1
V gene: TRBV5-6
J gene: TRBJ1-2
clone size: .
CDR3 DNA: TGTGCCAGCAGTCCGGGACAGGAGATATATGGCTACACCTTC
CDR3 protein: CASSPGQEIYGYTF

D gene: TRBD2
V gene: TRBV10-2
J gene: TRBJ2-5
clone size: .
CDR3 DNA: TGCGCCAGCAGAAGGGGAACGGGGGGAGCGGAGACCCAGTACTTC
CDR3 protein: CASRRGTGGAETQYF

D gene: TRBD1
V gene: TRBV12-5
J gene: TRBJ1-3
clone size: .
CDR3 DNA: TGTGCTAGTGGTTGGGCAAACAGGGGAGACACCATATATTTT
CDR3 protein: CASGWANRGDTIYF

D gene: .
V gene: TRBV2
J gene: TRBJ1-3
clone size: .
CDR3 DNA: TGTGCCAGCAGTGTGGGGCCCGACCTGGGAAACACCATATATTTT
CDR3 protein: CASSVGPDLGNTIYF

D gene: TRBD2
V gene: TRBV30
J gene: TRBJ2-7
clone size: once
CDR3 DNA: TGTGCCTGGAGTGGGGTAGCGGGATGGCTCGAGCAGTACTTC
CDR3 protein: CAWSGVAGWLEQYF

D gene: TRBD1
V gene: TRBV25-1
J gene: TRBJ2-7
clone size: few
CDR3 DNA: TGTGCCAGCGGCCAACGGACAGGGAGATCCTACGAGCAGTACTTC
CDR3 protein: CASGQRTGRSYEQYF

D gene: .
V gene: TRBV4-2
J gene: TRBJ1-2
clone size: .
CDR3 DNA: TGTGCCAGCAGCCAAGATCAAGGAGGGTACGACCTAGGCTACACCTTC
CDR3 protein: CASSQDQGGYDLGYTF

D gene: TRBD2
V gene: TRBV5-1
J gene: TRBJ2-1
clone size: .
CDR3 DNA: TGCGCCAGCAGGCGACTAGCGGGGGGTGTGGGTTCCTACAATGAGCAGTTCTTC
CDR3 protein: CASRRLAGGVGSYNEQFF

D gene: TRBD1
V gene: TRBV5-6
J gene: TRBJ2-7
clone size: few
CDR3 DNA: TGTGCCAGCTTCAGGACAGGCTCCTACGAGCAGTACTTC
CDR3 protein: CASFRTGSYEQYF

D gene: TRBD2
V gene: TRBV29-1
J gene: TRBJ2-1
clone size: .
CDR3 DNA: TGCAGCGTGGAAAGGGCGGGGGGGGACAATGAGCAGTTCTTC
CDR3 protein: CSVERAGGDNEQFF

D gene: .
V gene: TRBV11-2
J gene: TRBJ2-1
clone size: .
CDR3 DNA: TGTGCCAGCAGCTTAGGAGGGCAAGAGCAGTTCTTC
CDR3 protein: CASSLGGQEQFF

D gene: TRBD2
V gene: TRBV11-3
J gene: TRBJ2-5
clone size: .
CDR3 DNA: TGTGCCAGCAGCTTAGGTGGGGCGGGAGGGGGGGAGACCCAGTACTTC
CDR3 protein: CASSLGGAGGGETQYF

D gene: .
V gene: TRBV1
J gene: TRBJ1-4
clone size: .
CDR3 DNA: TGCACCAGCAGCCCACTAATCGAGGAACTGTTTTTT
CDR3 protein: CTSSPLIEELFF

D gene: .
V gene: TRBV7-2
J gene: TRBJ1-5
clone size: .
CDR3 DNA: TGTGCCAGCAGCACACAGGGTGGCCGGGATCAGCCCCAGCATTTT
CDR3 protein: CASSTQGGRDQPQHF

D gene: TRBD2
V gene: TRBV7-9
J gene: TRBJ2-1
clone size: .
CDR3 DNA: TGTGCCAGCAGTCGACTAGCGAATGAGCAGTTCTTC
CDR3 protein: CASSRLANEQFF

D gene: .
V gene: TRBV5-1
J gene: TRBJ2-3
clone size: .
CDR3 DNA: TGCGCCAGCAGCTTGGTTACTAACCCCAAGACAGATACGCAGTATTTT
CDR3 protein: CASSLVTNPKTDTQYF

D gene: TRBD1
V gene: TRBV30
J gene: TRBJ1-5
clone size: .
CDR3 DNA: TGTGCCTGGTCCACAGGGGGCACGCAGCCCCAGCATTTT
CDR3 protein: CAWSTGGTQPQHF

D gene: TRBD1
V gene: TRBV10-2
J gene: TRBJ1-1
clone size: .
CDR3 DNA: TGCGCCAGCAGTGAGACTGGACAGGGGGGTGGCACTGAAGCTTTCTTT
CDR3 protein: CASSETGQGGGTEAFF

D gene: TRBD1
V gene: TRBV4-1
J gene: TRBJ1-4
clone size: .
CDR3 DNA: TGCGCCAGCAACGAAAGGGACAGGGGGCCCCCTAATGAAAAACTGTTTTTT
CDR3 protein: CASNERDRGPPNEKLFF

D gene: .
V gene: TRBV28
J gene: TRBJ1-5
clone size: .
CDR3 DNA: TGTGCCAGCAGTTTGAGACAGGGCAATCAGCCCCAGCATTTT
CDR3 protein: CASSLRQGNQPQHF

D gene: .
V gene: TRBV9
J gene: TRBJ1-3
clone size: few
CDR3 DNA: TGTGCCAGCAGCGCGGGCGTCACTTCGGGGACCATATATTTT
CDR3 protein: CASSAGVTSGTIYF

D gene: .
V gene: TRBV2
J gene: TRBJ1-2
clone size: .
CDR3 DNA: TGTGCCAGCAGTGAAGGCAGGTCGAGCTATGGCTACACCTTC
CDR3 protein: CASSEGRSSYGYTF

D gene: TRBD1
V gene: TRBV5-6
J gene: TRBJ1-1
clone size: .
CDR3 DNA: TGTGCCAGCAGTCCTGGACAGGGGTGGACTGAAGCTTTCTTT
CDR3 protein: CASSPGQGWTEAFF

D gene: TRBD1
V gene: TRBV30
J gene: TRBJ2-3
clone size: once
CDR3 DNA: TGTGCCTGGAGGGGGACAGGGACAGATACGCAGTATTTT
CDR3 protein: CAWRGTGTDTQYF

D gene: TRBD2
V gene: TRBV11-3
J gene: TRBJ2-1
clone size: few
CDR3 DNA: TGTGCCAGCAGCTCGGGGGGGCTAGCGGGGATAAATGAGCAGTTCTTC
CDR3 protein: CASSSGGLAGINEQFF

D gene: TRBD1
V gene: TRBV28
J gene: TRBJ1-2
clone size: .
CDR3 DNA: TGTGCCAGCAGTTTCTTAGACAGGGTATTCTATGGCTACACCTTC
CDR3 protein: CASSFLDRVFYGYTF

D gene: .
V gene: TRBV5-6
J gene: TRBJ2-3
clone size: .
CDR3 DNA: TGTGCCAGCACCGTGGGGCAGGTAGATACGCAGTATTTT
CDR3 protein: CASTVGQVDTQYF

D gene: TRBD2
V gene: TRBV27
J gene: TRBJ2-7
clone size: once
CDR3 DNA: TGTGCCAGCAGCCACTTAGCGGGAGGTTACTACGAGCAGTACTTC
CDR3 protein: CASSHLAGGYYEQYF

D gene: .
V gene: TRBV5-1
J gene: TRBJ2-3
clone size: .
CDR3 DNA: TGCGCCAGCAGCTTGGTACGCCAAGGGGGAACAGATACGCAGTATTTT
CDR3 protein: CASSLVRQGGTDTQYF

D gene: .
V gene: TRBV28
J gene: TRBJ2-3
clone size: .
CDR3 DNA: TGTGCCAGCAGTTTATCCGGCACAGATACGCAGTATTTT
CDR3 protein: CASSLSGTDTQYF

D gene: .
V gene: TRBV7-9
J gene: TRBJ1-4
clone size: .
CDR3 DNA: TGTGCCAGCAGCAAAATGTGGCGTGACAGTACTTCAACTAATGAAAAACTGTTTTTT
CDR3 protein: CASSKMWRDSTSTNEKLFF

D gene: .
V gene: TRBV13
J gene: TRBJ2-7
clone size: .
CDR3 DNA: TGTGCCAGCAGCTTATGGAGCGGTTCGCAGGGAGGTCGCGAGCAGTACTTC
CDR3 protein: CASSLWSGSQGGREQYF

D gene: .
V gene: TRBV28
J gene: TRBJ2-7
clone size: few
CDR3 DNA: TGTGCCAGCAGCTCTGGACAGAGCTCCTACGAGCAGTACTTC
CDR3 protein: CASSSGQSSYEQYF

D gene: .
V gene: TRBV6-6
J gene: TRBJ2-7
clone size: .
CDR3 DNA: TGTGCCAGCAGTTACGGGCAGAACTCCTACGAGCAGTACTTC
CDR3 protein: CASSYGQNSYEQYF

D gene: .
V gene: TRBV19
J gene: TRBJ2-7
clone size: .
CDR3 DNA: TGTGCCAGTAGTAGGCCAGGGGAGGGAGACTACGAGCAGTACTTC
CDR3 protein: CASSRPGEGDYEQYF

D gene: TRBD1
V gene: TRBV5-8
J gene: TRBJ2-7
clone size: .
CDR3 DNA: TGTGCCAGCAGCTTGGGGTTGACAGGGAGCGTCTACGAGCAGTACTTC
CDR3 protein: CASSLGLTGSVYEQYF

D gene: TRBD2
V gene: TRBV5-4
J gene: TRBJ2-3
clone size: .
CDR3 DNA: TGTGCCAGCAGCCTGGGACTAGCGGGTACGCAGTATTTT
CDR3 protein: CASSLGLAGTQYF

D gene: TRBD1
V gene: TRBV7-9
J gene: TRBJ1-1
clone size: .
CDR3 DNA: TGTGCCAGCAGCTCGGGACAGGGGGGCGTTGACACTGAAGCTTTCTTT
CDR3 protein: CASSSGQGGVDTEAFF

D gene: .
V gene: TRBV7-2
J gene: TRBJ2-3
clone size: .
CDR3 DNA: TGTGCCAGCAGCTTAGGATTCCCGGGGAGCGATACGCAGTATTTT
CDR3 protein: CASSLGFPGSDTQYF